Listed below are T cell receptor beta chains from one sample, sequenced in a study of blood T cell repertoires in COVID-19. Sequencing was performed with immunoSEQ multiplex PCR; in TCRdb, only in-frame clones are kept and a portion is missing. The sample gives roughly 150,000 clones, 75% to 90% of which show up once; roughly 9% is in the top ten. Source material: peripheral blood. These receptors all come from a woman older than 75 with active or convalescent COVID-19. Both conserved end residues are part of each CDR3. For some rows the clone size is stated as once, few or many, or as a class when expanded; others skip it.

clone size,V gene,J gene,CDR3 protein
NA,TRBV7-8,TRBJ2-5,CASSFGTGGRAQYF
NA,TRBV29-1,TRBJ2-3,CSVGQVSSTDTQYF
NA,TRBV7-6,TRBJ2-3,CASSLGPGTSPTDTQYF
NA,TRBV12-2,TRBJ1-2,CASRFSANYGYTF
NA,TRBV20-1,TRBJ2-5,CSVEEETQYF
NA,TRBV7-2,TRBJ1-4,CASSLVQGTNEKLFF
few,TRBV4-1,TRBJ1-4,CASSHSVDRAGANEKLFF
NA,TRBV7-9,TRBJ2-3,CASSRSGGGDTQYF
NA,TRBV6-5,TRBJ1-6,CASSTGQAYLPPLHF
once,TRBV6-5,TRBJ1-5,CASSYGEGNQPQHF
NA,TRBV5-5,TRBJ1-2,CASRSAGTRLDYGYTF
NA,TRBV5-1,TRBJ1-1,CASSFLDRNTEAFF
NA,TRBV29-1,TRBJ1-1,CSVETNVNTEAFF
NA,TRBV27,TRBJ1-5,CASSTGSQHF
NA,TRBV27,TRBJ2-2,CASSPGQNTGELFF
NA,TRBV7-9,TRBJ1-2,CATPRQGSANYGYTF
once,TRBV5-1,TRBJ1-2,CASSLGSSGGPGYTF
NA,TRBV11-2,TRBJ2-5,CASSEGLLKETQYF
NA,TRBV19,TRBJ1-5,CASSGDGYSNQPQHF
NA,TRBV9,TRBJ1-6,CASSVTGTAYNSPLHF
NA,TRBV9,TRBJ1-5,CASSPSETEVIMPQHF
NA,TRBV5-6,TRBJ1-5,CASSLWTAYSNQPQHF
NA,TRBV9,TRBJ1-3,CASSVGSSGNTIYF
NA,TRBV18,TRBJ1-5,CASSPQGQPQHF
NA,TRBV2,TRBJ1-1,CASSPLRVGGAEAFF
NA,TRBV27,TRBJ1-1,CASSLHQGNLNTEAFF
NA,TRBV3-1/TRBV3-2,TRBJ1-2,CASSQEVGGDRYTSNYGYTF
NA,TRBV7-9,TRBJ1-4,CASSSGTGFRAATNEKLFF
NA,TRBV7-6,TRBJ2-7,CASSPTRDGGWSYEQYF
NA,TRBV30,TRBJ1-1,CAWSVTPGRVRSTEAFF
once,TRBV5-1,TRBJ2-7,CASSPGQGNEQYF
NA,TRBV7-2,TRBJ1-1,CASSPHGNTEAFF
NA,TRBV2,TRBJ1-5,CASRDSVNQPQHF
NA,TRBV7-7,TRBJ2-3,CASSLGGPGASTDTQYF
NA,TRBV5-5,TRBJ1-1,CASSWNVLLQRNTEAFF
NA,TRBV7-6,TRBJ2-5,CASSGRPTGGQETQYF
NA,TRBV11-2,TRBJ1-1,CASSFGGNTEAFF
NA,TRBV28,TRBJ1-5,CASTFSNQPQHF
NA,TRBV7-2,TRBJ2-7,CASSLGGFSDEQYF
once,TRBV7-8,TRBJ1-4,CASSLGDFNEKLFF
NA,TRBV18,TRBJ2-2,CASSPTGFGELFF
NA,TRBV5-1,TRBJ1-6,CASSSVTDNSPLHF
NA,TRBV6-5,TRBJ1-1,CASSAGGMNTEAFF
NA,TRBV11-2,TRBJ1-1,CASSLVVGQGATEAFF
NA,TRBV4-2,TRBJ1-5,CASSQGTGGAGQPQHF
few,TRBV7-2,TRBJ2-7,CASSLGRRVQTYEQYF
NA,TRBV6-5,TRBJ1-1,CALTGGTEAFF
NA,TRBV27,TRBJ1-2,CASSTLKSQGSQSYTF
once,TRBV6-6,TRBJ1-1,CAGATGGVVGTEAFF
NA,TRBV4-3,TRBJ2-7,CASSQERTDYEQYF
NA,TRBV5-1,TRBJ2-1,CASSAGTSGGAYNEQFF
NA,TRBV5-1,TRBJ1-4,CASSFWQTGRATNEKLFF
NA,TRBV28,TRBJ1-6,CASSKFGGLSPLHF
NA,TRBV19,TRBJ1-3,CASSAGVLTGNTIYF
NA,TRBV20-1,TRBJ1-2,CSGVVAYGYTF
NA,TRBV7-2,TRBJ2-1,CASGGGPDINEQFF
NA,TRBV12-3/TRBV12-4,TRBJ2-1,CASRRDFDEQFF
NA,TRBV5-6,TRBJ1-2,CASSLGQINYGYTF
once,TRBV5-1,TRBJ2-1,CASSLGTGIINEQFF